Shown below are 7 T cell receptor beta chains from a single sample sequenced in a study of Graves' ophthalmopathy and Graves' hyperthyroidism. The authors amplified TCR beta CDR3 regions from RNA transcripts. The first round was an RT-PCR with HTBI primers, and the second round was a multiplex PCR. Via MiXCR, TCRdb re-called the multiplex PCR reads, giving one row per CDR3 protein. Of over a million distinct CDR3 sequences listed, about 40% were seen once; the top ten hold around 10%. The sequenced material came from peripheral blood or thyroid tissue (not recorded which). Receptors originate from an adult man with Graves' hyperthyroidism.

The chain is built from TRBV24-1 and TRBJ2-3, with D possibly being TRBD2 (7 bases). This CDR3 comprises 15 residues. The germline V gene encodes CDR1 KGHDR and CDR2 SFDVKD. Trimming left V 9 bases short and J 4 bases short, with 19 bases between. This CDR3 is CATGQGGGQADTQYF. CDR3 in DNA: TGTGCCACCGGCCAAGGGGGGGGGCAAGCAGATACGCAGTATTTT.

This clonotype was detected ten times or more. J is TRBJ2-7 and V is TRBV2; D unresolved. The CDR3 is made up of 13 amino acids. CDR1 is SNHLY, CDR2 FYNNEI, per germline. V lost 3 bases and J lost 2, with 8 bases in between. The CDR3 reads CASSEPRTYEQYF. The DNA for the CDR3 is TGTGCCAGCAGTGAGCCCAGGACCTACGAGCAGTACTTC.

This chain joins TRBV7-9 and TRBJ2-2; D is perhaps TRBD2 (5 bases). The CDR3 has 14 amino acids. V lost 2 bases and J 5 bases, leaving 9 bases between the germline ends. CDR1 is SEHNR, CDR2 FQNEAQ, per germline (reference sequence). The CDR3 coding sequence is TGTGCCAGCAGCTTAAATAGCGCAACCGGGGAGCTGTTTTTT. Translating it yields CASSLNSATGELFF. Variable domain in full (rest from reference TRBV7-9 and TRBJ2-2): DTGVSQNPRHKITKRGQNVTFRCDPISEHNRLYWYRQTLGQGPEFLTYFQNEAQLEKSRLLSDRFSAERPKGSFSTLEIQRTEQGDSAMYLCASSLNSATGELFFGEGSRLTVL.

The sample holds a few counts of this clonotype. This rearrangement joins TRBV7-8 to TRBJ1-1; 10 nucleotides line up with TRBD1. Germline V gene sequence: CDR1 SGHVS, CDR2 FQNEAQ. The CDR3 totals 15 residues. J was trimmed by 7 bases and V by 5 bases; bases with no gene match: 10. The CDR3 is CASSHRQGAGNEAFF. As DNA, the CDR3 is TGTGCCAGCAGCCACAGACAGGGGGCGGGTAATGAAGCTTTCTTT.

As concerns this clonotype: An end of the junction does not agree with germline; a read error may underlie this. V is TRBV29-1 and J is TRBJ2-2; a possible D gene is TRBD2 (5 bases). The CDR3 covers 14 residues. Germline V gene lookup returns CDR1 SQVTM and CDR2 ANQGSEA. The CDR3 nucleotides are TGCAGCGTTGGGGGTAGCGCGAACACCGGGAAGCTGTTTTTT. It specifies CSVGGSANTGKLFF.

This clonotype showed up many times. The CDR3 is CAISQALNYGYTF. CDR3 in DNA: TGTGCCATCAGCCAAGCGCTTAACTATGGCTACACCTTC. This sequence joins TRBV10-3 and TRBJ1-2; no firm D call. CDR1 and CDR2 (germline): ENHRY, SYGVKD. The CDR3 length is 13 residues. V was clipped by 6 bases and J by 1 base, with 9 bases between them.

This clonotype has just a few counts. V usage is TRBV5-1 and J usage is TRBJ1-3, with a tentative D call TRBD1 (6 bases). This CDR3 contains 17 residues. Trimming removed 0 bases from V and 0 bases from J, with 13 bases in between. Germline-derived CDR1 and CDR2 are SGHRS and YFSETQ. In nucleotides, the CDR3 is TGCGCCAGCAGCTTGGGACAGGAGTGGTTCTCTGGAAACACCATATATTTT. This translates into CASSLGQEWFSGNTIYF.